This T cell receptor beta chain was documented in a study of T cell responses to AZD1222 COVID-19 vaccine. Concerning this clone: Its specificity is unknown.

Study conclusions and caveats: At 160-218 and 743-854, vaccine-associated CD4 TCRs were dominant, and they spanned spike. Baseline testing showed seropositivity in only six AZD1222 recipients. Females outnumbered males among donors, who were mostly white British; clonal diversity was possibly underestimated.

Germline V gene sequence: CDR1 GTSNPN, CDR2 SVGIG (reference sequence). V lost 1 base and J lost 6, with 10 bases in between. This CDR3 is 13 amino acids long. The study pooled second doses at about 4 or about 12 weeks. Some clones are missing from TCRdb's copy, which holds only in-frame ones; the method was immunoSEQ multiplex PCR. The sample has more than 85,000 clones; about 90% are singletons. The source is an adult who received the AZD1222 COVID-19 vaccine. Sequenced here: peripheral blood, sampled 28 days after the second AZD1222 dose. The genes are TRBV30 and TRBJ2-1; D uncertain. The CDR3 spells CAWSEEQPNEQFF. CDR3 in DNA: TGTGCCTGGAGTGAGGAGCAACCCAATGAGCAGTTCTTC.